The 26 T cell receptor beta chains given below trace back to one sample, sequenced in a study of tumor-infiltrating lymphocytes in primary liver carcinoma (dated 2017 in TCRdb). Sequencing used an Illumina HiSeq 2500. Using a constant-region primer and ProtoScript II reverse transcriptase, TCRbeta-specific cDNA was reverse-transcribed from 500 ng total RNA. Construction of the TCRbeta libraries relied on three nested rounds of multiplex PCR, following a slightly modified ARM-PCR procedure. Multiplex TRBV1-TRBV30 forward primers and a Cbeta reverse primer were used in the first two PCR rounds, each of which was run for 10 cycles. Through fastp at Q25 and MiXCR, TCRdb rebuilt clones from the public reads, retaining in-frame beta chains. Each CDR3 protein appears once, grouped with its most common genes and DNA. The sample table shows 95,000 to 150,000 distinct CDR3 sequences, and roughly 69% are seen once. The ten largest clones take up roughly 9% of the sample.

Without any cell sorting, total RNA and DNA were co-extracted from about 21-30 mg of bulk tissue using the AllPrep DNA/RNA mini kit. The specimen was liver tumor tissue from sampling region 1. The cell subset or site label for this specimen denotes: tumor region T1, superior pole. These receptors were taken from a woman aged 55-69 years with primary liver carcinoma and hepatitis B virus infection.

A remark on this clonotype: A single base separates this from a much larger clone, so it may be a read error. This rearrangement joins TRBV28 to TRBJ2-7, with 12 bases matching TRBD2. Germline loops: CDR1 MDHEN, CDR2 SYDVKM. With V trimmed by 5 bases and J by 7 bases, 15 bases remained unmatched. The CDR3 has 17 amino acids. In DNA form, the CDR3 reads TGTGCCAGCAGTCCTTGGGCTAGCGGGAGGGAGAGTTGGGAGCAGTACTTC. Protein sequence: CASSPWASGRESWEQYF.

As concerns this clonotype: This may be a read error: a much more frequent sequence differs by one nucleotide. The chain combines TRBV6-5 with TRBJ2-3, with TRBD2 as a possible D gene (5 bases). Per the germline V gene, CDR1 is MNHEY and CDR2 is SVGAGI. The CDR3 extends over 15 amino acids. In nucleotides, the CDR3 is TGTGCCAACAGTTTGGGCGGACTCTCCACAGATACGCAGTATTTT. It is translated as CANSLGGLSTDTQYF.

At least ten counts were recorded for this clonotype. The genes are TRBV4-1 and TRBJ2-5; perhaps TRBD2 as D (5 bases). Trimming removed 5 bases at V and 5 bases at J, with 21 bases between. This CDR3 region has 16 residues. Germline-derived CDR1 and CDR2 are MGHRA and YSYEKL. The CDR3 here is CASSTRYRAWEETQYF. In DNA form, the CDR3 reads TGCGCCAGCAGCACCCGATACCGGGCCTGGGAGGAGACCCAGTACTTC.

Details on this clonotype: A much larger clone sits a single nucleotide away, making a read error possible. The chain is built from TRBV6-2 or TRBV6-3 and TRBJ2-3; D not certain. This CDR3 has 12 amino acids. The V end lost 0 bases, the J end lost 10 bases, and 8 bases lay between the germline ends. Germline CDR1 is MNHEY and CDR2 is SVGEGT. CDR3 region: CASSYSADAQYF. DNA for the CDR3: TGTGCCAGCAGTTACTCGGCCGATGCGCAGTATTTT.

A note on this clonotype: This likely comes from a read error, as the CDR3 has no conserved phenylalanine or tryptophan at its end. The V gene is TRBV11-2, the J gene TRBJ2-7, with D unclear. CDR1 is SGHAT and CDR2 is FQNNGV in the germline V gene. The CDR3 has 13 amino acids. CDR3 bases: TGTGCCAGCAGTTTAGACGCCACCTACGAGCAGTACCTC. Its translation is CASSLDATYEQYL.

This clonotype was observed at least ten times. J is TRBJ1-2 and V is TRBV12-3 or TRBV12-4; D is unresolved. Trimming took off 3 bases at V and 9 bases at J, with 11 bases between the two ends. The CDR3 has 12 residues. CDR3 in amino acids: CASSFYGESYTF. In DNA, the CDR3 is TGTGCCAGCAGTTTTTATGGCGAAAGCTACACCTTC.

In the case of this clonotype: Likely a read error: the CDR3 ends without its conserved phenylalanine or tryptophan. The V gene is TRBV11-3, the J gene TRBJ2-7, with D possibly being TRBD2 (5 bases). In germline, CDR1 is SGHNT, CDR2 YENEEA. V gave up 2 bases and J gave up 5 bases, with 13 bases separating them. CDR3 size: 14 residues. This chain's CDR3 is CASSLSGREHEQYL. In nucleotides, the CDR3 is TGTGCCAGCAGCTTAAGCGGACGGGAACACGAGCAGTACCTC.

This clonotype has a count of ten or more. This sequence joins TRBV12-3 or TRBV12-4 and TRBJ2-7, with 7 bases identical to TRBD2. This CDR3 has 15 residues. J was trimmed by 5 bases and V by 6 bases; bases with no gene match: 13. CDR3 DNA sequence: TGTGCCAGCAGCCAAGAAACGGGAGGTCGGAACGAGCAGTACTTC. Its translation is CASSQETGGRNEQYF.

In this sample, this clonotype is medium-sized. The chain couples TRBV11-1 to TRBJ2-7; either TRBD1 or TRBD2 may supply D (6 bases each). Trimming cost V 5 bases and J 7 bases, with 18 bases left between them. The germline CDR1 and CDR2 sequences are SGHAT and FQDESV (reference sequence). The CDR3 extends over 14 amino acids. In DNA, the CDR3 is TGTGCCAGCAGCAAACCCGAGGGGGGCCGGGAGCAGTACTTC. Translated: CASSKPEGGREQYF.

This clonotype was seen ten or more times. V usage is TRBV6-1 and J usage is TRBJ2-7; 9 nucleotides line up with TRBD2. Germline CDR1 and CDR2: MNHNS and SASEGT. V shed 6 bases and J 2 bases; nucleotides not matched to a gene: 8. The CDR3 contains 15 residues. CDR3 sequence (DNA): TGTGCCAGCAGGCGCGGGAGGGCCTCCACCTACGAGCAGTACTTC. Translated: CASRRGRASTYEQYF.

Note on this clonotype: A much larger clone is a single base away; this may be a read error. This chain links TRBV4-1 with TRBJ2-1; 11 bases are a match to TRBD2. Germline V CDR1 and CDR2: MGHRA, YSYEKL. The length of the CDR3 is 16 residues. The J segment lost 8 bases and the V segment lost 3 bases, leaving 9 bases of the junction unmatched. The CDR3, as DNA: TGCGCCAGCAGCCAGCCTACTAGCGGGAGCCAGGATGAGCAGTTCTTC. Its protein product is CASSQPTSGSQDEQFF.

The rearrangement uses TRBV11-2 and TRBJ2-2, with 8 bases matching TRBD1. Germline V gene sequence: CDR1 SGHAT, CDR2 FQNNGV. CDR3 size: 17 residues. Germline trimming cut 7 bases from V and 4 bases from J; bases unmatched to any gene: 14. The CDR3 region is CASNPVDRGVVTGELFF. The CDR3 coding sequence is TGTGCCAGCAACCCAGTAGACAGGGGAGTTGTCACCGGGGAGCTGTTTTTT.

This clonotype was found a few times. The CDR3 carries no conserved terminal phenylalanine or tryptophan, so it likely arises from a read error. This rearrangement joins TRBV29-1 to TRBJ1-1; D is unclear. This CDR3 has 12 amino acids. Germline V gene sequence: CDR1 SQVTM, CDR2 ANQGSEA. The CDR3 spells CSVQTDTIEAFL. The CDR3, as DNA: TGTAGCGTTCAAACTGACACCATTGAAGCTTTCCTT.

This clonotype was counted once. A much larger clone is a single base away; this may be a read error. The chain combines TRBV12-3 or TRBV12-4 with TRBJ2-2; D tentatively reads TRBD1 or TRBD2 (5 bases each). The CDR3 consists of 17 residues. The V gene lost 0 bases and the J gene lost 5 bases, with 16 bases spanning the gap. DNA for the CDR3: TGTGCCAGCAGTTTAGCTGGGACCTCCATGGGAACCGGGGAGCTGTTTTTT. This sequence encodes CASSLAGTSMGTGELFF.

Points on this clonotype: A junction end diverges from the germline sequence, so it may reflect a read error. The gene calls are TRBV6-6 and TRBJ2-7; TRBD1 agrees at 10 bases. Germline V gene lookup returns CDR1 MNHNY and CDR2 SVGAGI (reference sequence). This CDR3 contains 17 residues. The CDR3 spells CVSSSAPGQGSSYERYF. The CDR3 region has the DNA TGTGTCAGCAGCTCCGCACCGGGACAGGGGTCTTCCTACGAGCGGTACTTC.

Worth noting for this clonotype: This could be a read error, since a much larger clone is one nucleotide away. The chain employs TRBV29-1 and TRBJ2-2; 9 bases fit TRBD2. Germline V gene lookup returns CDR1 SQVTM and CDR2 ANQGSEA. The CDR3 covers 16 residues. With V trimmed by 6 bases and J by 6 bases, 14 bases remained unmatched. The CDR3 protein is CSVDIAGAGVPGELFF. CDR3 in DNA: TGCAGCGTCGACATAGCGGGAGCCGGGGTCCCCGGGGAGCTGTTTTTT.

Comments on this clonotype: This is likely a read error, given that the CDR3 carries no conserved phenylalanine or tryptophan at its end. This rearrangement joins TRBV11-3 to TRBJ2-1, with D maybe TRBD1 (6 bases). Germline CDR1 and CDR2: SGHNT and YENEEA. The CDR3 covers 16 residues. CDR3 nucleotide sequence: TGTGTCAGCAGCTTAGTGGGGGCTTTAGTGTCCAATGAGCAGTTCTTG. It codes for CVSSLVGALVSNEQFL.

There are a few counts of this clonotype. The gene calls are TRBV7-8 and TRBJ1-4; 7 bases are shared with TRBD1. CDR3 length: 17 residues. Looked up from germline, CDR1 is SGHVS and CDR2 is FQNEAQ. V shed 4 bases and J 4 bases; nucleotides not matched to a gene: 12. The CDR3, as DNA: TGTGCCAGCAGCTCCCCTCGGCGGGACAGTTATAATGAAAAACTGTTTTTT. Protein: CASSSPRRDSYNEKLFF. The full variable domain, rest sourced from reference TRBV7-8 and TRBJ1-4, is GAGVSQSPRYKVAKRGQDVALRCDPISGHVSLFWYQQALGQGPEFLTYFQNEAQLDKSGLPSDRFFAERPEGSVSTLKIQRTQQEDSAVYLCASSSPRRDSYNEKLFFGSGTQLSVL.

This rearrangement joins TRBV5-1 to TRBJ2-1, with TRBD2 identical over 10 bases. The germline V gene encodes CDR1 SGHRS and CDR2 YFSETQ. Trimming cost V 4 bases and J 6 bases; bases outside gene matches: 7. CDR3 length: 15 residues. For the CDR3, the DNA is TGCGCCAGCAGCCTAACTAGCGGGATAGGCAATGAGCAGTTCTTC. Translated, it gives CASSLTSGIGNEQFF. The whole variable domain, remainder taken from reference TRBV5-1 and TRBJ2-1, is KAGVTQTPRYLIKTRGQQVTLSCSPISGHRSVSWYQQTPGQGLQFLFEYFSETQRNKGNFPGRFSGRQFSNSRSEMNVSTLELGDSALYLCASSLTSGIGNEQFFGPGTRLTVL.

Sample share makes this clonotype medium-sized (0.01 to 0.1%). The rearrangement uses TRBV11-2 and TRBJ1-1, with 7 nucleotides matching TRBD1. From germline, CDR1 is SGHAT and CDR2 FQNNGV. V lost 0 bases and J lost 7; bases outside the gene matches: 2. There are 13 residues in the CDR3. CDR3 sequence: CASSLESGGEAFF. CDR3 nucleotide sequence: TGTGCCAGCAGCTTAGAGTCAGGGGGTGAAGCTTTCTTT. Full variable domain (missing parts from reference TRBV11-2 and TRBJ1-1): EAGVAQSPRYKIIEKRQSVAFWCNPISGHATLYWYQQILGQGPKLLIQFQNNGVVDDSQLPKDRFSAERLKGVDSTLKIQPAKLEDSAVYLCASSLESGGEAFFGQGTRLTVV.

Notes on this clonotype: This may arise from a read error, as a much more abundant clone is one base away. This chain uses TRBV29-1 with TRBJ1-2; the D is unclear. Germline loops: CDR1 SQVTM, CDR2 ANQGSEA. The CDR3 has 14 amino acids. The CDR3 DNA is TGCAGCGTAGCCGGCCACATAAGAGACTATGGCTACAACTTC. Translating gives CSVAGHIRDYGYNF.

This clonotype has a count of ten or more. The CDR3 coding sequence is TGTGCCAGCAGTTTAGGGCTAGCGGGCCCCCCCACAGATACGCAGTATTTT. Translating it yields CASSLGLAGPPTDTQYF. V gene TRBV12-3 or TRBV12-4 combines with J gene TRBJ2-3; 8 bases fit TRBD2. V shed 1 base and J 2 bases; nucleotides not matched to a gene: 8. This CDR3 region has 17 residues.

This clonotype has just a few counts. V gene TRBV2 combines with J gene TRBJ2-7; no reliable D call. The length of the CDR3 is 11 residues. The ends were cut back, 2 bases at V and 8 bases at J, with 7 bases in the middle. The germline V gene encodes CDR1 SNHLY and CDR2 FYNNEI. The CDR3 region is CASSERVKQYF. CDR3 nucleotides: TGTGCCAGCAGTGAAAGGGTCAAGCAGTACTTC.

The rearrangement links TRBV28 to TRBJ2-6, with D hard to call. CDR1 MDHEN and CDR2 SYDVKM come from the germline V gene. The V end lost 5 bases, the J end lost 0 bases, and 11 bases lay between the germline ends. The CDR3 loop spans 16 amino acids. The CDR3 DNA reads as TGTGCCAGCAGTACCCACATGAGCTCTGGGGCCAACGTCCTGACTTTC. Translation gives CASSTHMSSGANVLTF.

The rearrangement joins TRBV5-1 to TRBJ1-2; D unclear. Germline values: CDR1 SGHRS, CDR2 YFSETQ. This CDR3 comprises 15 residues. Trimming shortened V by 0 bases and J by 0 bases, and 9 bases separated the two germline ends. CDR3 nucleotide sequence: TGCGCCAGCAGCTTGGTGGTCGGCCCTAACTATGGCTACACCTTC. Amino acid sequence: CASSLVVGPNYGYTF.

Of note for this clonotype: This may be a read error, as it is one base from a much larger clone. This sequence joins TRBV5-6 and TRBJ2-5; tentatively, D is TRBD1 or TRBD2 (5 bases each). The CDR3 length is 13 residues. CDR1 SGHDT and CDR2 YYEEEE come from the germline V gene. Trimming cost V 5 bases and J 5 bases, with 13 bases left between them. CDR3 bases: TGTGCCAGCAGTACCGAGGGGTCGGAGACCCAGTACTTC. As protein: CASSTEGSETQYF.